This T cell receptor (beta chain) came from a study of shared clonotypes between healthy human individuals. Overall study results and limits: Genetic and exposure-history diversity was limited by the small donor number.

CDR3 length: 15 amino acids. V lost 4 bases, J lost 1 base, and 8 bases stayed unmatched. Germline V gene sequence: CDR1 SGDLS, CDR2 YYNGEE. About this clone itself: What it binds is not known.

The genomic DNA of each subset was split evenly across several immunoSEQ plates. Sorted-subset replicate PCRs used about 200 ng of genomic DNA. This amount corresponded to tens of thousands of T cell genomes. Under the authors' procedure: Filtering differed for immunoSEQ, which gave only junction sequences without quality scores. The method was immunoSEQ multiplex PCR; TCRdb's version includes in-frame clones alone and lacks a portion of them. That table gives V, J and clone size, and the DNA gave D and trimming. Seen here are a few hundred thousand clones, 95% to 98% observed once, and the top ten hold about 0.06%.

Sequencing used naive CD4+ T cells sorted from blood. Subset given: CD45RA+ positively selected. This TCR derives from a woman aged 25 to 39 in good health. V usage is TRBV9 and J usage is TRBJ2-7; 7 bases are a match to TRBD1. The CDR3 bases are TGTGCCAGCAGCTCCGGGACAGCCATTTCCTACGAGCAGTACTTC. Residues: CASSSGTAISYEQYF. The complete variable domain, with remaining parts taken from reference TRBV9 and TRBJ2-7, reads DSGVTQTPKHLITATGQRVTLRCSPRSGDLSVYWYQQSLDQGLQFLIQYYNGEERAKGNILERFSAQQFPDLHSELNLSSLELGDSALYFCASSSGTAISYEQYFGPGTRLTVT.